The TCR beta chain under discussion was sequenced for a study of neurological immune-mediated disorders. General study results and limits: Phylogenetic grouping assigned the repertoires of 18 of 34 multiple sclerosis patients to a single related-CDR3 cluster, representing a possible signature. HTLV-1-associated myelopathy had the most TCR clonal expansion, while multiple sclerosis had the least, a level that fell below healthy controls.

This CDR3 contains 14 residues. J lost 6 bases, V lost 9 bases, and 9 bases had no gene match. Germline-derived CDR1 and CDR2 are KGHDR and SFDVKD. Stored at -80 C, 2 million PBMCs were the source of the unsorted libraries. TCRdb processed the 5' RACE reads anew with MiXCR; each CDR3 protein has one entry. The sample has tens of thousands of distinct CDR3 sequences, 4.5% to 5.5% seen once. This clonotype was observed at least ten times. Its antigen remains unidentified. The chain recombines TRBV24-1 with TRBJ2-2; 7 bases map to TRBD1. Sequencing was performed on PBMCs. The clonotype was recovered from a man aged 25 to 40 with multiple sclerosis. The CDR3 coding sequence is TGTGCCACCGGGTCACAGGGGATAGCCGGGGAGCTGTTTTTT. It encodes CATGSQGIAGELFF.